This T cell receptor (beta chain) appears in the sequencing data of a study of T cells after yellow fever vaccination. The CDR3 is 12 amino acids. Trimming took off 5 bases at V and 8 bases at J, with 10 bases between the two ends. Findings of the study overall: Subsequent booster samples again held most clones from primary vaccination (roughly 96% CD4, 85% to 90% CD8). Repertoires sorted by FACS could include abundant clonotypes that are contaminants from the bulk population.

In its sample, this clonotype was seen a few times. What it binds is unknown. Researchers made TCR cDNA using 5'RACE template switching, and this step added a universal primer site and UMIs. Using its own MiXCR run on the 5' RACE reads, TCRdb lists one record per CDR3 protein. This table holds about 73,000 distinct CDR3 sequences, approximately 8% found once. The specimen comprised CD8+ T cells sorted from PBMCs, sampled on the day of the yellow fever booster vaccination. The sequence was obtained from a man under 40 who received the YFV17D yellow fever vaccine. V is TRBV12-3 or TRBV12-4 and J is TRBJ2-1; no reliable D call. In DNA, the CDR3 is TGTGCCAGCAGTCTAAGGGTAGATGAGCAGTTCTTC. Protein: CASSLRVDEQFF.